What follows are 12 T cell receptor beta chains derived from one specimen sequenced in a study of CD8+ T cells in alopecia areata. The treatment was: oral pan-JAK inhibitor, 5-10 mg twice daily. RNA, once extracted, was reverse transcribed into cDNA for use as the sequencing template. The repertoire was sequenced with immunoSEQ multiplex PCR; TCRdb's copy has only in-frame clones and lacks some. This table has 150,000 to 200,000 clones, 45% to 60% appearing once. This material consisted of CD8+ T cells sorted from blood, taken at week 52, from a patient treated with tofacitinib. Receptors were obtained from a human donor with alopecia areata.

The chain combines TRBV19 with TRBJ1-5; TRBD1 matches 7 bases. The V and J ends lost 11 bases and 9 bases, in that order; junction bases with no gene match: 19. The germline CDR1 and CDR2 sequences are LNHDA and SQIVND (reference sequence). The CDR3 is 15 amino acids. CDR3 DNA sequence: TGTGCCTCCGAGCTGGGACAGCAGGGAACGTGGCCCCAGCATTTT. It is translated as CASELGQQGTWPQHF. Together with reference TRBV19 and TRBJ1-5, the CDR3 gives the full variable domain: DGGITQSPKYLFRKEGQNVTLSCEQNLNHDAMYWYRQDPGQGLRLIYYSQIVNDFQKGDIAEGYSVSREKKESFPLTVTSAQKNPTAFYLCASELGQQGTWPQHFGDGTRLSIL.

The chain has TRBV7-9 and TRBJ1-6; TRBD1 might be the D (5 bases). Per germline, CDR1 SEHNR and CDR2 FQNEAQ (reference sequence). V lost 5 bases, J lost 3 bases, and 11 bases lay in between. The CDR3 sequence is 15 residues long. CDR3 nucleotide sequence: TGTGCCAGCAGCCCGGGGGGGAGCTATAATTCACCCCTCCACTTT. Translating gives CASSPGGSYNSPLHF.

The CDR3 nucleotides read TGTGCCAGCAGCTCCGAACCATGGGGTATGGAAAAACTGTTTTTT. It codes for CASSSEPWGMEKLFF. The chain carries TRBV7-8 and TRBJ1-4; no firm D call. The CDR3 is made up of 15 amino acids. V dropped 4 bases and J dropped 8 bases, with 17 bases sitting between them. The germline V gene encodes CDR1 SGHVS and CDR2 FQNEAQ.

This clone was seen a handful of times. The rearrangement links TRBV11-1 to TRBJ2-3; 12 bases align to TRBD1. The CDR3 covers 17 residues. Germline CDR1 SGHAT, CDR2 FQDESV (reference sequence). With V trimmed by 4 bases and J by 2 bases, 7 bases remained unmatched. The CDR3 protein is CASSSLRDRGLTDTQYF. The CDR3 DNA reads TGTGCCAGCAGCTCACTCCGGGACAGGGGGCTCACAGATACGCAGTATTTT.

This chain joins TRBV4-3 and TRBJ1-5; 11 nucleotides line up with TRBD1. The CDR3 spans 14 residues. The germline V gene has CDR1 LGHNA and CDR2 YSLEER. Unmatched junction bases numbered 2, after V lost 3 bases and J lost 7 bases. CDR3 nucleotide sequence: TGCGCCAGCAGCCAGGGACAGGGGGACCAGCCCCAGCATTTT. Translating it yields CASSQGQGDQPQHF.

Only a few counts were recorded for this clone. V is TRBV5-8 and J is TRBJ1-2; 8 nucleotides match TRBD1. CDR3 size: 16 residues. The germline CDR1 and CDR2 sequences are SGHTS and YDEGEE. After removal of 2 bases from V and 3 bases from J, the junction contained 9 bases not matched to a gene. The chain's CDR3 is CASSLTGQGEDYGYTF. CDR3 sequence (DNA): TGTGCCAGCAGCTTAACCGGACAGGGCGAGGACTATGGCTACACCTTC. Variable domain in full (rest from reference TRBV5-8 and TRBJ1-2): EAGVTQSPTHLIKTRGQQATLRCSPISGHTSVYWYQQALGLGLQFLLWYDEGEERNRGNFPPRFSGRQFPNYSSELNVNALELEDSALYLCASSLTGQGEDYGYTFGSGTRLTVV.

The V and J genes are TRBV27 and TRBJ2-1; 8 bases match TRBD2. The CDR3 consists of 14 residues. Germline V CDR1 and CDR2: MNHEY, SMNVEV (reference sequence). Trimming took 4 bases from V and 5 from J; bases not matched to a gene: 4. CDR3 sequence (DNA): TGTGCCAGCAGTTGGGGACTAGAGAACAATGAGCAGTTCTTC. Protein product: CASSWGLENNEQFF.

The CDR3 DNA reads as TGTGCCTGGAGGGCTAGGGGCAATCAGCCCCAGCATTTT. This translates into CAWRARGNQPQHF. J is TRBJ1-5 and V is TRBV30; D is undetermined. CDR1 is GTSNPN and CDR2 is SVGIG in the germline V gene (reference sequence). Trimming removed 3 bases at V and 2 bases at J, with 8 bases between. There are 13 residues in the CDR3.

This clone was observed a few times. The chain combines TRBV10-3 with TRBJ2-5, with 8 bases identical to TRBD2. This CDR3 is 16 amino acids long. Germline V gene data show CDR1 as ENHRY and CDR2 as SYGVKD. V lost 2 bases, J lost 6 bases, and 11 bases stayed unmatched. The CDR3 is CAISEAAGGLSKTQYF. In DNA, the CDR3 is TGTGCCATCAGTGAGGCGGCGGGGGGCCTCTCTAAGACCCAGTACTTC.

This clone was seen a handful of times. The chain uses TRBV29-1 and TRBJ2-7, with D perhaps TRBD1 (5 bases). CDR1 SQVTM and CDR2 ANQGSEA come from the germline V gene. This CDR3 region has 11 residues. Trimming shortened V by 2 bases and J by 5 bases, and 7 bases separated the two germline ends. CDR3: CSVETGNEQYF. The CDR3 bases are TGCAGCGTTGAAACAGGAAACGAGCAGTACTTC.

CDR3 region: CASRGSSYEQYF. The CDR3 DNA follows: TGTGCCTCCCGAGGGAGCTCCTACGAGCAGTACTTC. The chain couples TRBV30 to TRBJ2-7, with D maybe TRBD2 (5 bases). The germline CDR1 and CDR2 sequences are GTSNPN and SVGIG (reference sequence). With 7 bases removed from V and 0 bases from J, the gap between germline ends came to 10 bases. This CDR3 is 12 amino acids long.

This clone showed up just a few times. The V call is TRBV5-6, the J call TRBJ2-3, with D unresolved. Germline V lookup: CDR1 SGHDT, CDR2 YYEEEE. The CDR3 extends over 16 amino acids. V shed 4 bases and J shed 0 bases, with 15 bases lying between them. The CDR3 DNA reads TGTGCCAGCAGCCCCCTTGATTGGAGAAGCACAGATACGCAGTATTTT. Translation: CASSPLDWRSTDTQYF.